One sample yielded the 15 T cell receptor beta chains listed below, sequenced in a study of shared clonotypes between healthy human individuals. Method: immunoSEQ multiplex PCR; TCRdb's copy keeps in-frame clones and lacks some. Here the sample spans roughly 1 million clones, under 80% being singletons. The sample taken for sequencing was memory CD4+ T cells sorted from blood. Documented subset: CD45RA-negative fraction. The receptors here all came from a man younger than 30 in good health.

The chain links TRBV4-3 to TRBJ2-7, with D perhaps TRBD1 (6 bases). The CDR3 has 13 residues. Germline lookup yields CDR1 LGHNA and CDR2 YSLEER. The V and J ends lost 0 bases and 6 bases respectively, with 9 bases between them. CDR3 bases: TGCGCCAGCAGCCAAGAGTGGGGGCGCGAGCAGTACTTC. This gives the protein CASSQEWGREQYF.

The chain links TRBV5-4 to TRBJ1-2, with a tentative D call TRBD1 (5 bases). This CDR3 has 14 amino acids. Per the germline V gene, CDR1 is SGHNT and CDR2 is YYREEE (reference sequence). The germline V and J ends were trimmed by 4 bases and 4 bases, with 14 bases remaining between them. CDR3 in amino acids: CASSPLQGSYGYTF. The CDR3 nucleotides are TGTGCCAGCAGCCCACTGCAGGGTTCCTATGGCTACACCTTC.

V usage is TRBV10-2 and J usage is TRBJ2-5; D might be TRBD1 (6 bases). V was shortened by 10 bases and J by 2 bases, with 11 bases between the two germline ends. Germline-derived CDR1 and CDR2 are WSHSY and SAAADI. The CDR3 loop spans 12 amino acids. In DNA, the CDR3 is TGCGCCATCCCGACAGGTCAAGAGACCCAGTACTTC. Its protein product is CAIPTGQETQYF.

The chain joins TRBV7-8 to TRBJ2-7; the match to TRBD1 covers 7 bases. V gave up 2 bases and J gave up 4 bases; unmatched junction bases: 8. The CDR3 sequence is 15 residues long. Germline CDR1 SGHVS, CDR2 FQNEAQ. The CDR3 DNA is TGTGCCAGCAGCTTAAGAACAGGGGTGTATTACGAGCAGTACTTC. Translation gives CASSLRTGVYYEQYF.

This clone was recorded once. The chain employs TRBV30 and TRBJ1-6; D possibly corresponds to TRBD1 (5 bases). Germline lookup yields CDR1 GTSNPN and CDR2 SVGIG (reference sequence). With 4 bases removed from V and 7 bases from J, the gap between germline ends came to 17 bases. This CDR3 region has 15 residues. The CDR3, as DNA: TGTGCCTGGACCGTCCAGGGACGTGCCAATTCACCCCTCCACTTT. Translating it yields CAWTVQGRANSPLHF. Combining the CDR3 with reference TRBV30 and TRBJ1-6 gives the whole variable domain SQTIHQWPATLVQPVGSPLSLECTVEGTSNPNLYWYRQAAGRGLQLLFYSVGIGQISSEVPQNLSASRPQDRQFILSSKKLLLSDSGFYLCAWTVQGRANSPLHFGNGTRLTVT.

This clone was recorded many times. The chain couples TRBV2 to TRBJ1-6; D remains unclear. The CDR3 length is 13 residues. CDR1 and CDR2 from the germline V gene are SNHLY and FYNNEI. The V gene lost 11 bases and the J gene lost 10 bases, with 18 bases spanning the gap. The CDR3 DNA follows: TGTGCCGTAGGCGGAAGGGAGAGGTCACCCCTCCACTTT. This sequence encodes CAVGGRERSPLHF. Supplemented by reference TRBV2 and TRBJ1-6, the full variable domain reads EPEVTQTPSHQVTQMGQEVILRCVPISNHLYFYWYRQILGQKVEFLVSFYNNEISEKSEIFDDQFSVERPDGSNFTLKIRSTKLEDSAMYFCAVGGRERSPLHFGNGTRLTVT.

As to this clone: A read error may be the cause here, since a much bigger clone is one base away. The chain joins TRBV11-2 to TRBJ2-7; D is unclear. Germline values: CDR1 SGHAT, CDR2 FQNNGV. This CDR3 spans 10 amino acids. The V and J ends lost 8 bases and 2 bases respectively, with 4 bases between them. CDR3 nucleotide sequence: TGTGCCAGCGGGGCCTACGAGCAGTACTTC. Translated: CASGAYEQYF.

This chain joins TRBV5-6 and TRBJ1-6, with 7 bases aligning to TRBD1. Germline CDR1 and CDR2: SGHDT and YYEEEE. The CDR3 spans 16 residues. Trimming cost V 2 bases and J 10 bases; bases outside gene matches: 12. The CDR3 DNA is TGTGCCAGCAGCTTCTCCCGACAGGGCTTAGGGTCACCCCTCCACTTT. Its protein is CASSFSRQGLGSPLHF. Filled out from reference TRBV5-6 and TRBJ1-6, the complete variable domain reads DAGVTQSPTHLIKTRGQQVTLRCSPKSGHDTVSWYQQALGQGPQFIFQYYEEEERQRGNFPDRFSGHQFPNYSSELNVNALLLGDSALYLCASSFSRQGLGSPLHFGNGTRLTVT.

The chain joins TRBV13 to TRBJ2-6, with D possibly matching TRBD2 (6 bases). The V gene's germline CDR1 is PRHDT and CDR2 FYEKMQ (reference sequence). This CDR3 is built from 17 residues. Between the trimmed V and J ends, which lost 2 bases and 0 bases, there was a span of 11 bases. The CDR3 DNA reads TGTGCCAGCAGCTTATTGGCGGGGCCCTCTGGGGCCAACGTCCTGACTTTC. Encoded protein: CASSLLAGPSGANVLTF.

The CDR3 region has the DNA TGTGCCAGCTCCCGGTTCGGTAGGGAGTACGGGGAGCTGTTTTTT. Translated: CASSRFGREYGELFF. J is TRBJ2-2 and V is TRBV13; TRBD2 is a possible D gene (5 bases). Germline loops: CDR1 PRHDT, CDR2 FYEKMQ (reference sequence). Trimming removed 8 bases from V and 7 bases from J, with 20 bases in between. The CDR3 consists of 15 residues.

This clone turned up a few times. The chain joins TRBV5-6 to TRBJ2-5; D is ambiguous. Germline CDR1 SGHDT, CDR2 YYEEEE. This CDR3 region has 15 residues. V dropped 2 bases and J dropped 1 base, with 12 bases sitting between them. DNA for the CDR3: TGTGCCAGCAGCTTAGTTGAACAGATCCAAGAGACCCAGTACTTC. This sequence encodes CASSLVEQIQETQYF.

This clone was detected only once. V is TRBV5-1 and J is TRBJ2-1, with 10 bases lining up with TRBD2. The J segment lost 0 bases and the V segment lost 4 bases, leaving 10 bases of the junction unmatched. CDR3 length: 18 amino acids. The germline CDR1 and CDR2 sequences are SGHRS and YFSETQ. CDR3 DNA: TGCGCCAGCAGCCCAGGCTGGACTAGCGGACACTCCTACAATGAGCAGTTCTTC. Encoded protein: CASSPGWTSGHSYNEQFF. The full variable domain, with the rest looked up from reference TRBV5-1 and TRBJ2-1, is KAGVTQTPRYLIKTRGQQVTLSCSPISGHRSVSWYQQTPGQGLQFLFEYFSETQRNKGNFPGRFSGRQFSNSRSEMNVSTLELGDSALYLCASSPGWTSGHSYNEQFFGPGTRLTVL.

The chain employs TRBV10-2 and TRBJ2-5; D tentatively reads TRBD1 or TRBD2 (5 bases each). The CDR3 is made up of 13 amino acids. V was clipped by 0 bases and J by 7 bases, with 9 bases between them. From germline, CDR1 is WSHSY and CDR2 SAAADI. CDR3 sequence (DNA): TGCGCCAGCAGTGAGTCTGGGGACGGGACCCAGTACTTC. It translates to CASSESGDGTQYF.

This clone came up once. V and J are TRBV11-2 and TRBJ1-6; no definite D call. Germline CDR1 SGHAT, CDR2 FQNNGV. V was clipped by 1 base and J by 0 bases, with 10 bases between them. This CDR3 contains 17 residues. This chain's CDR3 is CASSLVPRSSYNSPLHF. The CDR3 DNA reads TGTGCCAGCAGCTTAGTACCGCGGAGCTCCTATAATTCACCCCTCCACTTT.

This chain joins TRBV11-2 and TRBJ2-1; the D is unclear. CDR1 is SGHAT, CDR2 FQNNGV, per germline. V was trimmed by 5 bases and J by 3 bases, leaving 14 bases between them. The CDR3 is made up of 15 amino acids. The CDR3 region is CASSVRTAGYNEQFF. CDR3 bases: TGTGCCAGCAGCGTTCGAACAGCCGGCTACAATGAGCAGTTCTTC.